This T cell receptor beta chain comes out of a study of response to subunit inactivated influenza vaccine. TCRdb re-analysed the RT-PCR reads in MiXCR, keeping a single row per CDR3 protein. The table has about 540,000 distinct CDR3 sequences, roughly 25% seen once. V was clipped by 5 bases and J by 7 bases, with 15 bases between them. The CDR3 has 14 amino acids. Germline lookup yields CDR1 MNHEY and CDR2 SMNVEV (reference sequence). This clonotype was recorded a few times. These data also formed part of another study, on T cells expressing NK-cell markers. This second study says: TCR beta cDNA was made by 5'RACE template switching with UMIs.

The input for sequencing was CD4+ T cells sorted from PBMCs, taken roughly 12 days after vaccination. The sequence was obtained from a man aged 45-65 years who received an inactivated influenza vaccine. The gene calls are TRBV27 and TRBJ1-3; weak D call: TRBD1 (6 bases). CDR3 nucleotide sequence: TGTGCCAGCAGTCCCGAGGGGGAGCGGAACACCATATATTTT. Translated: CASSPEGERNTIYF.